Given below is one TCR beta chain in context. This clonotype has a count of ten or more. What antigen it recognizes has not been identified. Base qualities are missing; no much larger clone stands one base away. Trimming at the junction amounts to 6 bases on V and 8 bases on J, and the germline ends lie 10 bases apart. The germline V gene (reference sequence) specifies SEHNR as CDR1 and FQNEAQ as CDR2. Taken from cysteine to phenylalanine, the CDR3 has 12 residues. The kept DNA is CDR3 alone, 36 bases in frame from the first base. Amplification of TCR beta CDR3 regions was carried out from RNA transcripts. For the first round of RT-PCR on the TCR CDR3, the HTBI primer set was used together with the Qiagen OneStep RT-PCR kit. Libraries were constructed in a second round of multiplex PCR, after which size selection and purification were performed. Paired-end sequencing of the libraries was performed with 100 bp reads on an Illumina HiSeq2000. As for how the authors treated the data: SOAPnuke was used to process the raw data, throwing out any read that contained adapters or uncalled bases, had a mean Phred below 15, or lacked an exact constant-primer or identifier match. High-quality paired reads were merged with COPE v1.2.5, and unique nucleotide sequences were defined as clonotypes. MiTCR v1.1 was used to align the clonotypes against IMGT TRBV, TRBD and TRBJ reference segments. Only V-J combinations with frequency above 0.0001, covering roughly 99% of repertoires, were analysed. The TCS score was defined as the ratio of F50 (clonal expansion) to E x V (chaos), calculated using BLOSUM62-based TCRdist between CDR3 peptides within each V-J. Welch's t-statistics and random forest reduced roughly 500 V-J features to roughly 13, which were used in a naive Bayes classifier (R e1071). Using fastp at Q25 and MiXCR, TCRdb reprocessed the public reads and kept productive beta chains. For every CDR3 protein sequence, its rows merge into one entry that carries the most common genes and DNA. The authors' filters were not applied to this entry. The sample data list approximately 590,000 distinct CDR3 sequences, and just over 45% of these were observed just once. The biggest ten clones account for 8.2% of the sample.

The data stem from a study of T cells in Graves' hyperthyroidism and ophthalmopathy (dated by TCRdb to between 2018 and 2021). A note on the overall study: To identify TCR V-J signatures that set the groups apart, the researchers used a discovery cohort of 100 patients, made up of 40 to 45 with Graves' ophthalmopathy and 57 with stable Graves' hyperthyroidism. After sampling, hyperthyroidism patients received methimazole starting at 30 mg daily, and ophthalmopathy patients received high-dose intravenous methylprednisolone. The paper reports TCR Vbeta CDR3 sequencing of some 140 peripheral blood samples: under 45 ophthalmopathy, over 70 hyperthyroidism and about 17 progressor patients. In roughly six Graves' hyperthyroidism patients, the study also compared T-cell repertoires from thyroid tissue with T-cell repertoires from blood. Prospective prediction of ophthalmopathy was tested in an independent validation cohort consisting of about 20 hyperthyroidism patients and some 15 patients who later progressed to ophthalmopathy. The 100 or so discovery patients were randomly split 7:3 into training and test sets. The study at large found these results: Ophthalmopathy was separated from stable hyperthyroidism by a 13 V-J signature model, with approximately 89% sensitivity and around 81% specificity obtained in cross-validation and 80%/75% obtained in testing. No statistical method was used to set the sample size in advance, and investigators knew the group allocation. Most expanded thyroid clonotypes (frequency above 0.001) were also detected in blood, suggesting blood repertoires may reflect thyroid immune responses. During validation, the model predicted progression to ophthalmopathy a median of approximately six months ahead of onset, with around 71% sensitivity and 72% to 80% specificity.

Stable Graves' hyperthyroidism was defined as no progression to ophthalmopathy during 18 months of follow-up. Hyperthyroidism patients were newly diagnosed, with disease duration under 2 months, and aged 18 to 65 years. Exclusion was applied to patients with uncontrolled infections, other autoimmune diseases, pregnancy or lactation. Diagnoses relied on clinical symptoms, serum thyroxine and TRAb, thyroid ultrasound and orbital computed tomography. Total RNA was extracted using Trizol reagent, and RNA quality was assessed on an Agilent 2100 Bioanalyzer. The sequenced material came from peripheral blood or thyroid tissue (not recorded which). This sequence originates from a woman younger than 30 with Graves' hyperthyroidism. Donor details come from another sample of the same person, matched by shared clones. This chain is built from TRBV7-9 and TRBJ1-4, with TRBD1 tentatively as D gene (5 bases match). The sequence in DNA is TGTGCCAGCAGGAGACGGGACGAAAAACTGTTTTTT. The translation is CASRRRDEKLFF.